A selection of T cell receptor beta chains follows, all from one sample in a study of blood T cells in healthy people across ages. TCRdb re-analysed the 5' RACE reads in MiXCR, keeping a single row per CDR3 protein. The repertoire has roughly 1,100,000 distinct CDR3 sequences, roughly 24% of them found once; the top ten carry around 0.7%. These records were also assigned to another study, of T cells of mothers and their children.

The sample consisted of blood. These receptors all stem from a girl between 2 and 10 years old in good health. The CDR3 runs from the conserved cysteine through the conserved F or W. D genes are given only for firm matches. Part of the rows lack a size; the others show once, few, many or a class for expanded clones.

d_gene: -
abundance: few
j_gene: TRBJ2-5
v_gene: TRBV6-2/TRBV6-3
CDR3nt: TGTGCCAGCAGTTCCCCTGGACACCGGCGTTCCCAAGGGACCCAGTACTTC
CDR3aa: CASSSPGHRRSQGTQYF

d_gene: -
abundance: -
j_gene: TRBJ2-1
v_gene: TRBV5-1
CDR3nt: TGCGCCAGCAGCGGACAGTTTCGGGATGAGCAGTTCTTC
CDR3aa: CASSGQFRDEQFF

d_gene: -
abundance: -
j_gene: TRBJ2-3
v_gene: TRBV4-3
CDR3nt: TGCGCCAGCAGCCAAGGGGACCTGGGGGGCACAGATACGCAGTATTTT
CDR3aa: CASSQGDLGGTDTQYF

d_gene: -
abundance: -
j_gene: TRBJ2-5
v_gene: TRBV6-5
CDR3nt: TGTGCCAGCAGTTACAGGCTCCGACAAGAGACCCAGTACTTC
CDR3aa: CASSYRLRQETQYF

d_gene: -
abundance: -
j_gene: TRBJ2-2
v_gene: TRBV29-1
CDR3nt: TGCAGCGTTGACTCCCAGGGGACCGGGGAGCTGTTTTTT
CDR3aa: CSVDSQGTGELFF

d_gene: TRBD1
abundance: -
j_gene: TRBJ1-5
v_gene: TRBV6-1
CDR3nt: TGTGCCAGCAGTGAAGCGGTGACAGGGGGGCCCGAAGAGCCCCAGCATTTT
CDR3aa: CASSEAVTGGPEEPQHF

d_gene: -
abundance: once
j_gene: TRBJ2-4
v_gene: TRBV7-2
CDR3nt: TGCGCCAGCAGCTACGACCAGAGGGGTAGGACCAAAAACATTCAGTACTTC
CDR3aa: CASSYDQRGRTKNIQYF

d_gene: TRBD2
abundance: few
j_gene: TRBJ2-7
v_gene: TRBV10-3
CDR3nt: TGTGCCATCAGTGAGACCCGAGGGGAGCGGGAGCACTTC
CDR3aa: CAISETRGEREHF

d_gene: -
abundance: few
j_gene: TRBJ2-3
v_gene: TRBV27
CDR3nt: TGTGCCAGCAGCCCTAACTCCTACACAGATACGCAGTATTTT
CDR3aa: CASSPNSYTDTQYF

d_gene: -
abundance: -
j_gene: TRBJ2-4
v_gene: TRBV18
CDR3nt: TGTGCCGGCTCACCGGGACTTGGAGGGGACATTCAGTACTTC
CDR3aa: CAGSPGLGGDIQYF

d_gene: -
abundance: -
j_gene: TRBJ2-7
v_gene: TRBV12-3/TRBV12-4
CDR3nt: TGTGCCAGCAGTAGGGCGGACGGGTCCTCCTACGAGCAGTACTTC
CDR3aa: CASSRADGSSYEQYF

d_gene: -
abundance: -
j_gene: TRBJ1-2
v_gene: TRBV6-2/TRBV6-3
CDR3nt: TGTGCCAGCAGTCCCGCGAAGACTACGGGTTATGGATACACCTTC
CDR3aa: CASSPAKTTGYGYTF

d_gene: -
abundance: few
j_gene: TRBJ2-7
v_gene: TRBV10-3
CDR3nt: TGTGCCATCACTCTTCTACAGATCTCCTACGAGCAGTACTTC
CDR3aa: CAITLLQISYEQYF

d_gene: -
abundance: -
j_gene: TRBJ2-2
v_gene: TRBV6-5
CDR3nt: TGTGCCAGCAGTCGGCCTGGCCCCGGGGAGCTGTTTTTT
CDR3aa: CASSRPGPGELFF

d_gene: -
abundance: -
j_gene: TRBJ1-1
v_gene: TRBV27
CDR3nt: TGTGCCAGCAGTTTAGGAGACGGACTGAACACTGAAGCTTTCTTT
CDR3aa: CASSLGDGLNTEAFF

d_gene: -
abundance: -
j_gene: TRBJ1-2
v_gene: TRBV12-3/TRBV12-4
CDR3nt: TGTGCCGGCAGTTTAGCGGTGGTCGGCTATGGCTACACCTTC
CDR3aa: CAGSLAVVGYGYTF

d_gene: -
abundance: -
j_gene: TRBJ1-1
v_gene: TRBV29-1
CDR3nt: TGCAGCGTTGACTTGGGAAGGGGAGCTGAAGCTTTCTTT
CDR3aa: CSVDLGRGAEAFF

d_gene: -
abundance: -
j_gene: TRBJ2-5
v_gene: TRBV11-2
CDR3nt: TGTGCCAGCAGCCCCGAAGGCGCCCAGTACTTC
CDR3aa: CASSPEGAQYF

d_gene: -
abundance: few
j_gene: TRBJ2-1
v_gene: TRBV20-1
CDR3nt: TGCAGTGCGGGGAACACGTACAATGAGCAGTTCTTC
CDR3aa: CSAGNTYNEQFF

d_gene: -
abundance: -
j_gene: TRBJ1-4
v_gene: TRBV4-1
CDR3nt: TGCGCCAGCAGCCAGCCGAGATCGGACGGAATAATGAAGAGACTGTTTTTT
CDR3aa: CASSQPRSDGIMKRLFF

d_gene: -
abundance: few
j_gene: TRBJ1-1
v_gene: TRBV7-9
CDR3nt: TGTGCCAGCAGCTGGACAGCCGGGGCTTTCTTT
CDR3aa: CASSWTAGAFF

d_gene: -
abundance: few
j_gene: TRBJ2-5
v_gene: TRBV6-6
CDR3nt: TGTGCCAGCAGCAATCCGCTCCGGGACGGTCAAGAGACCCAGTACTTC
CDR3aa: CASSNPLRDGQETQYF

d_gene: TRBD2
abundance: few
j_gene: TRBJ2-2
v_gene: TRBV29-1
CDR3nt: TGCAGCGTGGGGGGGGCCGGGGAGCTGTTTTTT
CDR3aa: CSVGGAGELFF

d_gene: -
abundance: few
j_gene: TRBJ2-7
v_gene: TRBV7-2
CDR3nt: TGTGCCAGCAGCCCCGTAGCTCCGTCGAGCGGGGAGCAGTACTTC
CDR3aa: CASSPVAPSSGEQYF

d_gene: TRBD2
abundance: -
j_gene: TRBJ2-2
v_gene: TRBV12-3/TRBV12-4
CDR3nt: TGTGCCAGCAGTCCCCCTGGTAGCGGGGTCTCCGGGGAGCTGTTTTTT
CDR3aa: CASSPPGSGVSGELFF

d_gene: -
abundance: -
j_gene: TRBJ1-1
v_gene: TRBV3-1
CDR3nt: TGTGCCAGCAGCCACCGATTCTCGGGGACCGCCCGTGAAGCTTTCTTT
CDR3aa: CASSHRFSGTAREAFF

d_gene: -
abundance: -
j_gene: TRBJ1-1
v_gene: TRBV7-2
CDR3nt: TGTGCCAGCTCGATGGCGGGGGGGAACACTGAAGCTTTCTTT
CDR3aa: CASSMAGGNTEAFF

d_gene: -
abundance: -
j_gene: TRBJ2-7
v_gene: TRBV15
CDR3nt: TGTGCCACCAGCAACTCAGGCTCCTACGAGCAGTACTTC
CDR3aa: CATSNSGSYEQYF

d_gene: -
abundance: -
j_gene: TRBJ2-1
v_gene: TRBV20-1
CDR3nt: TGCAGTGCTAGAGATCCCCAGAGTGAGCAGTTCTTC
CDR3aa: CSARDPQSEQFF

d_gene: -
abundance: few
j_gene: TRBJ2-5
v_gene: TRBV5-1
CDR3nt: TGCGCCAGCAGCCTCGACAACCTATTAAGCGAGACCCAGTACTTC
CDR3aa: CASSLDNLLSETQYF

d_gene: -
abundance: -
j_gene: TRBJ2-7
v_gene: TRBV27
CDR3nt: TGTGCCAGCAGTTTGGGTTGGGACAACCCCTACGAGCAGTACTTC
CDR3aa: CASSLGWDNPYEQYF

d_gene: TRBD2
abundance: few
j_gene: TRBJ2-3
v_gene: TRBV7-2
CDR3nt: TGTGCCAGCAGCTTAGATCCTAGCGGGTTCCCCACAGATACGCAGTATTTT
CDR3aa: CASSLDPSGFPTDTQYF